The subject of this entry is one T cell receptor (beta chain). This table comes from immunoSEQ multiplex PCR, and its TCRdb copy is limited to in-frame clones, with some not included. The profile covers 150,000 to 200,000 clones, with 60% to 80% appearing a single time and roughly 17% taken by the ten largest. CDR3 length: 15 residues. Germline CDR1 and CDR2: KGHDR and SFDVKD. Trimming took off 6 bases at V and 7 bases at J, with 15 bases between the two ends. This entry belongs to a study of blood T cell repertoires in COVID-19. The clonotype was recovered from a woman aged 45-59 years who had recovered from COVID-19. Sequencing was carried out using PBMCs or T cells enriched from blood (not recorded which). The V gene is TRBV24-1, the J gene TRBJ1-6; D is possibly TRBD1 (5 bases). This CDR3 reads CATSLAGRLNSPLHF. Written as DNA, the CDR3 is TGTGCCACCAGTCTCGCGGGACGGCTGAATTCACCCCTCCACTTT.